This passage covers 28 T cell receptor beta chains from one sample sequenced in a study of cytomegalovirus exposure and HLA in healthy donors. The PCR used 60 Vbeta and 13 Jbeta primers. The assay was immunoSEQ multiplex PCR, and TCRdb's table has in-frame clones only and misses some. The sample yields more than 150,000 clones, over 80% seen once. The sample was PBMCs. The receptors were sampled from a girl aged 10 to 17 in good health and CMV-seropositive.

This clone is deemed medium-sized. This chain joins TRBV2 and TRBJ2-2, with 7 nucleotides matching TRBD1. The CDR3 sequence is 15 residues long. The junction had 10 bases not matched to a gene; V was cut back by 8 bases and J by 4 bases. Germline CDR1 and CDR2: SNHLY and FYNNEI. CDR3 residues: CASGGRGRVTGELFF. CDR3 DNA: TGTGCCAGCGGGGGTAGGGGGCGCGTCACCGGGGAGCTGTTTTTT.

The J gene is TRBJ2-1, the V gene TRBV6-5, with no clear D. V lost 5 bases and J lost 7, with 6 bases in between. The germline V gene encodes CDR1 MNHEY and CDR2 SVGAGI. CDR3 length equals 11 residues. The CDR3 DNA is TGTGCCAGCAGTCAGGTGAATGAGCAGTTCTTC. Residues: CASSQVNEQFF.

V is TRBV5-4 and J is TRBJ2-1; 8 bases are a match to TRBD1. V lost 6 bases, J lost 13 bases, and 12 bases stayed unmatched. The germline V gene encodes CDR1 SGHNT and CDR2 YYREEE (reference sequence). This CDR3 region has 13 residues. In nucleotides, the CDR3 is TGTGCCAGCACACCGACAGGGGTCCCGTCTCAGTTCTTC. Translating it yields CASTPTGVPSQFF.

This sequence joins TRBV10-1 and TRBJ2-7; 9 positions match TRBD2. V lost 0 bases and J lost 3; bases outside the gene matches: 3. The CDR3 consists of 15 residues. Looked up from germline, CDR1 is WNHNN and CDR2 is SYGVQD (reference sequence). In nucleotides, the CDR3 is TGCGCCAGCAGTGAGTCTAGCGGGAGAGACTACGAGCAGTACTTC. Protein: CASSESSGRDYEQYF.

The chain employs TRBV5-4 and TRBJ2-1; TRBD1 aligns across 11 bases. V dropped 2 bases and J dropped 7; count of bases not matched to a gene: 8. CDR3 size: 16 residues. Germline CDR1 is SGHNT and CDR2 is YYREEE (reference sequence). The CDR3 DNA sequence: TGTGCCAGCAGCTTAGGGGGGGGACAGGGGGTGAATGAGCAGTTCTTC. Protein: CASSLGGGQGVNEQFF. Filled out from reference TRBV5-4 and TRBJ2-1, the complete variable domain reads ETGVTQSPTHLIKTRGQQVTLRCSSQSGHNTVSWYQQALGQGPQFIFQYYREEENGRGNFPPRFSGLQFPNYSSELNVNALELDDSALYLCASSLGGGQGVNEQFFGPGTRLTVL.

The chain employs TRBV21-1 and TRBJ1-4. TRBV21-1 is a documented pseudogene. The CDR3 consists of 13 residues. In DNA form, the CDR3 reads TGTGCCAGCAGCACCGACGGGAATGAAAAACTGTTTTTT. Its translation is CASSTDGNEKLFF.

This chain connects TRBV27 to TRBJ1-2; 8 nucleotides match TRBD1. V shed 5 bases and J 5 bases; nucleotides not matched to a gene: 10. Germline lookup yields CDR1 MNHEY and CDR2 SMNVEV (reference sequence). The CDR3 spans 15 residues. The CDR3 loop reads CASSPSQGARYGYTF. The CDR3 DNA reads as TGTGCCAGCAGTCCATCCCAGGGGGCTCGGTATGGCTACACCTTC.

The J gene is TRBJ2-3, the V gene TRBV27; possibly TRBD2 for D (5 bases). CDR1 is MNHEY and CDR2 is SMNVEV in the germline V gene (reference sequence). The V end was cut by 8 bases, the J end by 2 bases, with 17 bases between. The CDR3 totals 15 residues. The CDR3 DNA reads TGTGCCAGCCGTCCCAGCGGCAAGACCACAGATACGCAGTATTTT. It yields the protein CASRPSGKTTDTQYF.

The chain carries TRBV11-2 and TRBJ1-5; D unresolved. Trimming removed 5 bases from V and 3 bases from J, with 17 bases in between. The CDR3 has 16 amino acids. Germline V CDR1 and CDR2: SGHAT, FQNNGV. The CDR3 protein is CASSPDYGPYNQPQHF. CDR3 bases: TGTGCCAGCAGCCCTGACTATGGACCGTACAATCAGCCCCAGCATTTT.

CDR3 protein: CASSEQGQASNQPQHF. The CDR3 DNA reads as TGTGCCAGCAGTGAGCAGGGGCAGGCTAGCAATCAGCCCCAGCATTTT. The V call is TRBV2, the J call TRBJ1-5; maybe TRBD1 (6 bases). CDR1 SNHLY and CDR2 FYNNEI come from the germline V gene. Trimming took off 3 bases at V and 0 bases at J, with 12 bases between the two ends. The CDR3 contains 16 residues.

V and J are TRBV11-2 and TRBJ2-1; 9 positions agree with TRBD2. V lost 5 bases, J lost 5 bases, and 10 bases stayed unmatched. CDR1 is SGHAT, CDR2 FQNNGV, per germline. This CDR3 is built from 16 residues. CDR3 coding DNA: TGTGCCAGCAGCCCCGCCCTAGCGGGACATCACAATGAGCAGTTCTTC. Residues: CASSPALAGHHNEQFF. The complete variable domain, with remaining parts taken from reference TRBV11-2 and TRBJ2-1, reads EAGVAQSPRYKIIEKRQSVAFWCNPISGHATLYWYQQILGQGPKLLIQFQNNGVVDDSQLPKDRFSAERLKGVDSTLKIQPAKLEDSAVYLCASSPALAGHHNEQFFGPGTRLTVL.

The chain is built from TRBV4-3 and TRBJ2-7; D remains unclear. Trimming stripped 0 bases from V and 7 bases from J, with 10 bases between. The CDR3 is made up of 13 amino acids. Germline V CDR1 and CDR2: LGHNA, YSLEER. CDR3 in DNA: TGCGCCAGCAGCCAAGATGGTACTTTGGAGCAGTACTTC. This translates into CASSQDGTLEQYF.

This clone was seen more than once but under ten times. CDR3 in amino acids: CAIRGQGAITEAFF. CDR3 sequence (DNA): TGTGCCATCAGGGGACAGGGGGCGATCACTGAAGCTTTCTTT. The rearrangement links TRBV10-3 to TRBJ1-1; the match to TRBD1 covers 12 bases. J was trimmed by 4 bases and V by 6 bases; bases with no gene match: 3. CDR3 size: 14 residues. Germline V gives CDR1 ENHRY, CDR2 SYGVKD.

V usage is TRBV15 and J usage is TRBJ1-3; possibly TRBD1 for D (5 bases). V was shortened by 8 bases and J by 8 bases, with 19 bases between the two germline ends. Germline CDR1 is LNHNV and CDR2 is YYDKDF (reference sequence). The CDR3 length is 14 residues. The CDR3: CATSRPGLVDTIYF. For the CDR3, the DNA is TGTGCCACCTCGCGACCAGGGCTAGTGGACACCATATATTTT.

The chain combines TRBV18 with TRBJ2-7; D perhaps matches TRBD2 (6 bases). Trimming pared 4 bases from V and 6 bases from J, leaving 16 bases between. Germline V gene sequence: CDR1 KGHSH, CDR2 LQKENI. The CDR3 contains 14 residues. The CDR3 sequence is CASSRGDFLGEQYF. The CDR3 DNA reads TGTGCCAGCTCACGAGGGGACTTCCTGGGCGAGCAGTACTTC.

This clone appeared a few times. This chain connects TRBV25-1 to TRBJ2-7; D ambiguous. The germline V gene has CDR1 MGHDK and CDR2 SYGVNS. This CDR3 spans 13 amino acids. The V end was cut by 8 bases, the J end by 5 bases, with 16 bases between. CDR3 protein: CASQTLFSHEQYF. The CDR3 DNA is TGTGCCAGCCAGACTCTCTTCTCGCACGAGCAGTACTTC.

This chain joins TRBV11-3 and TRBJ1-3; a weak D match, TRBD1 (5 bases). CDR1 SGHNT and CDR2 YENEEA come from the germline V gene. Trimming took 5 bases from V and 0 from J, leaving 11 bases between them. This CDR3 has 15 amino acids. Here the CDR3 DNA reads TGTGCCAGCAGCACTGGGGGGACCTCTGGAAACACCATATATTTT. Translated, it gives CASSTGGTSGNTIYF.

This chain connects TRBV13 to TRBJ2-7; 8 nucleotides match TRBD2. V dropped 1 base and J dropped 7; count of bases not matched to a gene: 6. This CDR3 contains 14 residues. Germline V gene sequence: CDR1 PRHDT, CDR2 FYEKMQ (reference sequence). For the CDR3, the DNA is TGTGCCAGCAGCTTAGCAGCCCGGGGGGGGGAGCAGTACTTC. Protein: CASSLAARGGEQYF.

The CDR3 sequence: CASSPDYDPRSYNEQFF. The CDR3, as DNA: TGTGCCAGCAGCCCTGACTACGACCCCCGGAGTTACAATGAGCAGTTCTTC. The chain has TRBV13 and TRBJ2-1; maybe TRBD2 (5 bases). The CDR3 extends over 17 amino acids. CDR1 is PRHDT and CDR2 is FYEKMQ in the germline V gene (reference sequence). The V end lost 5 bases, the J end lost 4 bases, and 21 bases lay between the germline ends.

The chain recombines TRBV6-5 with TRBJ2-7, with a tentative D call TRBD1 (5 bases). CDR1 and CDR2 from the germline V gene are MNHEY and SVGAGI. CDR3 size: 15 residues. V was clipped by 0 bases and J by 7 bases, with 16 bases between them. CDR3 sequence: CASSYSTGTSGEQYF. The CDR3 DNA reads as TGTGCCAGCAGTTACTCGACGGGCACCTCAGGGGAGCAGTACTTC.

The chain combines TRBV10-3 with TRBJ2-7; 8 nucleotides agree with TRBD2. The CDR3 consists of 14 residues. The trim removed 5 bases at V and 2 bases at J, leaving 5 bases unmatched. The V gene's germline CDR1 is ENHRY and CDR2 SYGVKD. This CDR3 is CAISIAGLPYEQYF. CDR3 bases: TGTGCCATCAGTATAGCGGGACTACCCTACGAGCAGTACTTC.

The J gene is TRBJ2-1, the V gene TRBV4-3, with 13 bases aligning to TRBD2. This CDR3 comprises 19 residues. Looked up from germline, CDR1 is LGHNA and CDR2 is YSLEER. J was trimmed by 1 base and V by 0 bases; bases with no gene match: 6. CDR3 loop: CASSQDSLAGGISYNEQFF. CDR3 in DNA: TGCGCCAGCAGCCAAGATTCACTAGCGGGAGGGATATCCTACAATGAGCAGTTCTTC.

The chain links TRBV18 to TRBJ2-6; 10 positions agree with TRBD1. Looked up from germline, CDR1 is KGHSH and CDR2 is LQKENI. V lost 2 bases to trimming and J lost 2 bases; unmatched junction nucleotides: 0. CDR3 length: 16 amino acids. The CDR3 sequence: CASSPGTGAGANVLTF. CDR3 DNA: TGTGCCAGCTCACCAGGGACAGGGGCTGGGGCCAACGTCCTGACTTTC.

The count of this clone is one. The V gene is TRBV27, the J gene TRBJ2-7, with TRBD2 matching over 9 bases. Germline CDR1 MNHEY, CDR2 SMNVEV (reference sequence). The CDR3 has 15 amino acids. With 3 bases clipped from V and 7 bases from J, the junction kept 10 bases outside the gene matches. Written as DNA, the CDR3 is TGTGCCAGCAGTTTTCGGGCGGGAGGGCCGGGAGAGCAGTACTTC. Translation gives CASSFRAGGPGEQYF.

The J gene is TRBJ2-3, the V gene TRBV6-1; 8 nucleotides align to TRBD2. There are 15 residues in the CDR3. V lost 11 bases to trimming and J lost 4 bases; unmatched junction nucleotides: 14. Germline loops: CDR1 MNHNS, CDR2 SASEGT. CDR3 sequence (DNA): TGTGCCTCCTCGGTCCTAGCGGGTGGGCCAGATACGCAGTATTTT. Translated: CASSVLAGGPDTQYF.

A few counts support this clone. The chain recombines TRBV7-3 with TRBJ2-1, with D possibly being TRBD2 (6 bases). V was pared by 5 bases and J by 9 bases, with 20 bases between. This CDR3 region has 15 residues. The germline gives CDR1 SGHTA, CDR2 FQGTGA. The CDR3 coding sequence is TGTGCCAGCAGCCCCCCGGGACTGCCGAGGTCTGAGCAGTTCTTC. This codes for CASSPPGLPRSEQFF.

Notes on this clone: The junction differs from germline at one of its ends, possibly a read error. This chain uses TRBV19 with TRBJ1-1; D is possibly TRBD1 (5 bases). The CDR3 has 14 amino acids. The V gene's germline CDR1 is LNHDA and CDR2 SQIVND (reference sequence). The CDR3 region is CASSRRRGNTESFF. CDR3 coding DNA: TGTGCCAGTAGTCGTCGGCGGGGGAACACTGAATCTTTCTTT.

This clone was recorded once. The V gene is TRBV4-1, the J gene TRBJ2-7; 9 bases align to TRBD2. V lost 0 bases to trimming and J lost 4 bases; unmatched junction nucleotides: 4. This CDR3 comprises 15 residues. CDR1 is MGHRA and CDR2 is YSYEKL in the germline V gene. The CDR3 protein is CASSQEGLAPYEQYF. The CDR3 DNA reads TGCGCCAGCAGCCAAGAAGGACTAGCGCCATACGAGCAGTACTTC.